The 2 T cell receptor beta chains below all came from one sample that was sequenced in a study of PD-L1 blockade in urothelial cancer (dated by TCRdb to 2016 to 2017). Library method: the immunoSEQ multiplex PCR assay. TCRdb retrieved this table from immuneACCESS and kept in-frame rearrangements only. Not all clones are present; in checked studies, unresolved V genes account for under half, and no reason is known for the remainder. The sample table holds some 40,000 clones, of which 84% were seen once. Clones ranked in the top ten supply more than 9% of the sample. The time point label here, explained by the study, means: peripheral blood 6 weeks after treatment start. Sequences were derived from PBMCs, sampled around atezolizumab (anti-PD-L1) treatment. The receptors come from a man aged 35-49 years with urothelial cancer.

The V gene is TRBV18, the J gene TRBJ1-5; D is unclear. Germline V gene sequence: CDR1 KGHSH, CDR2 LQKENI. The CDR3 is 17 amino acids. V dropped 1 base and J dropped 0 bases, with 13 bases sitting between them. CDR3 nucleotide sequence: TGTGCCAGCTCACCACGGGGAGGGTTGAATAGCAATCAGCCCCAGCATTTT. Translated: CASSPRGGLNSNQPQHF.

V gene TRBV4-1 combines with J gene TRBJ1-4, with no clear D. CDR1 is MGHRA and CDR2 is YSYEKL in the germline V gene. The CDR3 runs to 14 residues. V was trimmed by 4 bases and J by 1 base, leaving 7 bases between them. Here the CDR3 reads CASSRGGTNEKLFF. As DNA, the CDR3 is TGCGCCAGCAGCCGGGGAGGAACTAATGAAAAACTGTTTTTT.